This T cell receptor beta chain was profiled in a study of shared clonotypes between healthy human individuals. The wider study: The study enrolled a couple of women and a few men aged 18 to 49.

TCRdb keeps only in-frame clones here, not all; method: immunoSEQ multiplex PCR. This table holds millions of clones, about 93% found once. CDR1 SEHNR and CDR2 FQNEAQ come from the germline V gene (reference sequence). This CDR3 contains 15 residues. V trimming: 5 bases; J trimming: 1 base; junction bases outside the gene matches: 7. CD45RO-negative cells were positively selected for CCR7, leaving out terminally differentiated effector memory CD45RA+ cells. Recent vaccinations or acute infections were absent in the healthy HIV-negative adult donors. Of note for this clone: The antigen is not known.

General study findings and limits: Among donors, clonotype sharing was expected to be affected by sequencing depth.

The chain links TRBV7-9 to TRBJ2-7; TRBD2 agrees at 8 bases. Sequenced: naive CD8+ T cells from PBMCs. This TCR came from a man aged 18 to 29 in good health. Some clones in this sample may be carry-over from other donors' samples. CDR3 loop: CASSPGTSPSYEQYF. As DNA, the CDR3 is TGTGCCAGCAGCCCCGGGACTAGTCCTTCCTACGAGCAGTACTTC.